A selection of T cell receptor beta chains follows, all from one sample in a study of T cell responses to AZD1222 COVID-19 vaccine. Using immunoSEQ multiplex PCR, the repertoire was profiled, and TCRdb retains in-frame clones only, with some absent. The sample lists about 120,000 clones, roughly 92% seen once, with 1.5% to 2% in the top ten. The source was peripheral blood, collected on day 0 of AZD1222 vaccination. The receptors shown here come from an adult in good health. Each CDR3 is given with its conserved first and last residue. D genes are given only for firm matches. The listing skips clone size in some rows; elsewhere it reads once, few, many or a size class.

TRBV7-6	.	TRBJ1-3	.	CASTNGRRSSGNTIYF	TGTGCCAGCACCAACGGCCGGAGGAGCTCTGGAAACACCATATATTTT
TRBV10-3	.	TRBJ1-5	TRBD1	CATLQGDGQPQHF	TGTGCCACCCTACAGGGGGATGGTCAGCCCCAGCATTTT
TRBV2	.	TRBJ2-6	TRBD1	CASSPGGGANVLTF	TGTGCCAGCAGCCCAGGGGGAGGGGCCAACGTCCTGACTTTC
TRBV19	.	TRBJ1-1	.	CASSTLGNRPNTEAFF	TGTGCCAGTAGTACACTAGGAAACAGACCCAACACTGAAGCTTTCTTT
TRBV19	.	TRBJ2-2	.	CASSISANTGELFF	TGTGCCAGTAGTATAAGCGCGAACACCGGGGAGCTGTTTTTT
TRBV24-1	once	TRBJ1-1	TRBD1	CATPDRENTEAFF	TGTGCCACCCCAGACAGGGAGAACACTGAAGCTTTCTTT
TRBV12-3/TRBV12-4	few	TRBJ1-5	TRBD1	CASSYTGDQPQHF	TGTGCCAGCAGTTATACAGGGGATCAGCCCCAGCATTTT
TRBV9	.	TRBJ1-4	.	CASGAGPSANEKLFF	TGTGCCAGCGGGGCCGGACCCTCGGCTAATGAAAAACTGTTTTTT
TRBV6-5	.	TRBJ1-2	.	CASSPRSDSYGYTF	TGTGCCAGCAGTCCACGGTCGGATAGCTATGGCTACACCTTC
TRBV5-1	.	TRBJ1-6	.	CASSYDSSYNSPLHF	TGCGCCAGCAGCTATGACAGCTCCTATAATTCACCCCTCCACTTT
TRBV5-1	.	TRBJ1-6	.	CASSLVGEAANNSPLHF	TGCGCCAGCAGCTTGGTTGGAGAGGCAGCCAACAACTCACCCCTCCACTTT
TRBV18	.	TRBJ1-1	.	CASSPPGRMNTEAFF	TGTGCCAGCTCACCACCGGGCAGGATGAACACTGAAGCTTTCTTT
TRBV19	.	TRBJ2-7	.	CASSIGLRGREQYF	TGTGCCAGTAGTATAGGGTTAAGAGGGCGCGAGCAGTACTTC
TRBV27	.	TRBJ2-1	.	CASSLGGDNYNEQFF	TGTGCCAGCAGTTTGGGGGGGGACAACTACAATGAGCAGTTCTTC
TRBV12-3/TRBV12-4	.	TRBJ1-5	.	CASTLQGQPQHF	TGTGCCAGCACCTTGCAAGGCCAGCCCCAGCATTTT
TRBV4-1	.	TRBJ1-2	.	CASSQGTPAGYTF	TGCGCCAGCAGCCAAGGGACCCCGGCTGGCTACACCTTC
TRBV19	once	TRBJ1-4	.	CASSIWKSDEKLFF	TGTGCCAGTAGTATTTGGAAATCCGATGAAAAACTGTTTTTT
TRBV28	few	TRBJ1-4	.	CASTAGAAKLFF	TGTGCCAGCACCGCGGGGGCTGCAAAACTGTTTTTT
TRBV6-5	.	TRBJ1-1	.	CASRPQGITEAFF	TGTGCCAGCCGCCCACAGGGAATCACTGAAGCTTTCTTT
TRBV13	.	TRBJ2-1	TRBD2	CASSLRVAGLPLNEQFF	TGTGCCAGCAGCTTACGTGTAGCGGGACTCCCCCTCAATGAGCAGTTCTTC
TRBV5-1	once	TRBJ1-4	.	CASSLGGTGAQEKLFF	TGCGCCAGCAGCTTGGGGGGCACGGGGGCACAGGAAAAACTGTTTTTT
TRBV4-1	.	TRBJ1-1	.	CASSQDLRGTEAFF	TGCGCCAGCAGCCAAGATCTTAGGGGAACTGAAGCTTTCTTT
TRBV5-4	.	TRBJ2-7	.	CASSVKYEQYF	TGTGCCAGCAGCGTCAAATACGAGCAGTACTTC
TRBV18	.	TRBJ1-1	.	CASSPREGRGNTEAFF	TGTGCCAGCTCACCTCGGGAAGGGAGGGGTAACACTGAAGCTTTCTTT
TRBV6-5	.	TRBJ1-1	.	CASTLNTEAFF	TGTGCCAGCACCTTAAACACTGAAGCTTTCTTT
TRBV30	once	TRBJ1-2	.	CAWRVAYGYTF	TGTGCCTGGCGGGTTGCCTATGGCTACACCTTC
TRBV19	.	TRBJ1-2	TRBD1	CASSMGGQGGYTF	TGTGCCAGTAGTATGGGTGGACAGGGCGGCTACACCTTC
TRBV5-1	.	TRBJ2-7	TRBD1	CASSPGQGASYEQYF	TGCGCCAGCAGCCCGGGACAGGGGGCGAGCTACGAGCAGTACTTC
TRBV10-3	.	TRBJ1-5	TRBD1	CAIRTGVGQPQHF	TGTGCCATCAGGACAGGGGTGGGGCAGCCCCAGCATTTT
TRBV18	.	TRBJ1-4	TRBD1	CASSPRGATGGANEKLFF	TGTGCCAGCTCACCACGCGGGGCGACAGGGGGCGCGAACGAAAAACTGTTTTTT
TRBV10-3	.	TRBJ2-1	.	CAISDQGWLGNEQFF	TGTGCCATCAGTGACCAGGGATGGTTAGGCAATGAGCAGTTCTTC
TRBV19	.	TRBJ2-1	TRBD2	CASSLSAGVHEQFF	TGTGCCAGTAGTTTGTCCGCGGGAGTACATGAGCAGTTCTTC